These 32 T cell receptor beta chains were sequenced from one sample in a study of PD-L1 blockade in urothelial cancer. Stated time point: peripheral blood 6 weeks after treatment start. Here immunoSEQ multiplex PCR was the method, and the copy in TCRdb shows in-frame clones only, minus some. Of under 150,000 clones in the sample, about 89% were seen once. Sample: PBMCs, taken around atezolizumab (anti-PD-L1) treatment. These receptors originate from a man between 60 and 75 years old with urothelial cancer.

V gene TRBV5-4 combines with J gene TRBJ2-7, with D perhaps TRBD1 (6 bases). The CDR3 sequence is 12 residues long. The germline V and J ends were trimmed by 5 bases and 3 bases, with 9 bases remaining between them. From germline, CDR1 is SGHNT and CDR2 YYREEE (reference sequence). CDR3 amino acids: CASRSDSYEQYF. Written as DNA, the CDR3 is TGTGCCAGCAGATCGGACAGCTACGAGCAGTACTTC.

The chain combines TRBV28 with TRBJ1-2; no clear D gene. Germline loops: CDR1 MDHEN, CDR2 SYDVKM. The CDR3 is made up of 12 amino acids. With 8 bases removed from V and 5 bases from J, the gap between germline ends came to 12 bases. CDR3 amino acids: CASGSLTYGYTF. CDR3 nucleotide sequence: TGTGCCAGCGGCTCTCTGACATATGGCTACACCTTC.

V is TRBV6-1 and J is TRBJ2-7; 10 bases are a match to TRBD2. V trimming: 4 bases; J trimming: 3 bases; junction bases outside the gene matches: 12. The CDR3 extends over 17 amino acids. Germline V gene lookup returns CDR1 MNHNS and CDR2 SASEGT. This chain's CDR3 is CASSVGKAGGILYEQYF. The CDR3 nucleotides read TGTGCCAGCAGTGTCGGAAAAGCGGGAGGGATCCTCTACGAGCAGTACTTC.

The V and J genes are TRBV5-4 and TRBJ2-7, with TRBD2 matching over 16 bases. The germline V gene has CDR1 SGHNT and CDR2 YYREEE (reference sequence). The CDR3 spans 17 residues. With V trimmed by 3 bases and J by 2 bases, 5 bases remained unmatched. The CDR3 coding sequence is TGTGCCAGCAGCTCGGGACTAGCGGGAGGGACGACCTACGAGCAGTACTTC. This translates into CASSSGLAGGTTYEQYF.

The chain carries TRBV28 and TRBJ2-5; the D is unclear. CDR3 length: 13 amino acids. Germline V gene sequence: CDR1 MDHEN, CDR2 SYDVKM. Trimming removed 1 base at V and 4 bases at J, with 7 bases between. This CDR3 is CASSLSLPETQYF. The DNA for the CDR3 is TGTGCCAGCAGTTTATCGCTACCAGAGACCCAGTACTTC. Looking up the rest from reference TRBV28 and TRBJ2-5 gives the full variable domain: DVKVTQSSRYLVKRTGEKVFLECVQDMDHENMFWYRQDPGLGLRLIYFSYDVKMKEKGDIPEGYSVSREKKERFSLILESASTNQTSMYLCASSLSLPETQYFGPGTRLLVL.

The sample holds one count of this clone. This chain's CDR3 is CASSQAWSGGSSYNEQFF. The CDR3 DNA sequence: TGCGCCAGCAGCCAAGCCTGGAGCGGGGGTAGCTCCTACAATGAGCAGTTCTTC. The chain joins TRBV4-3 to TRBJ2-1; TRBD2 agrees at 8 bases. Trimming removed 1 base from V and 0 bases from J; junction bases left unmatched: 8. From germline, CDR1 is LGHNA and CDR2 YSLEER. CDR3 length: 18 residues.

The J gene is TRBJ2-3, the V gene TRBV6-4, with 7 bases identical to TRBD2. The CDR3 is 14 amino acids. The J segment lost 1 base and the V segment lost 5 bases, leaving 3 bases of the junction unmatched. From germline, CDR1 is MRHNA and CDR2 SNTAGT. CDR3: CASSSGAGTDTQYF. The CDR3 nucleotides read TGTGCCAGCAGTAGCGGGGCTGGCACAGATACGCAGTATTTT.

This chain connects TRBV7-9 to TRBJ1-2; the D gene is possibly TRBD1 (5 bases). V gave up 7 bases and J gave up 14 bases, with 17 bases separating them. The CDR3 spans 11 residues. In germline, CDR1 is SEHNR, CDR2 FQNEAQ (reference sequence). The chain's CDR3 is CASNSGGSSTF. The CDR3 DNA reads as TGTGCCAGCAACTCCGGGGGGTCCTCGACCTTC.

V gene TRBV6-5 combines with J gene TRBJ2-7; 7 nucleotides line up with TRBD1. The J segment lost 7 bases and the V segment lost 5 bases, leaving 5 bases of the junction unmatched. The CDR3 consists of 12 residues. Germline values: CDR1 MNHEY, CDR2 SVGAGI. CDR3 DNA: TGTGCCAGCAGTCCGACAGGGTGGGAGCAGTACTTC. This sequence encodes CASSPTGWEQYF.

This chain uses TRBV2 with TRBJ2-2, with 8 bases lining up with TRBD2. The CDR3 is made up of 13 amino acids. V lost 0 bases, J lost 13 bases, and 4 bases stayed unmatched. Germline CDR1 is SNHLY and CDR2 is FYNNEI. The CDR3 loop is CASSEAGLGGLFF. Here the CDR3 DNA reads TGTGCCAGCAGTGAAGCGGGACTAGGAGGGCTGTTTTTT.

V usage is TRBV19 and J usage is TRBJ1-1, with D unresolved. Germline V CDR1 and CDR2: LNHDA, SQIVND (reference sequence). The CDR3 totals 14 residues. Trimming pared 3 bases from V and 4 bases from J, leaving 12 bases between. The CDR3: CASSIPGEITEAFF. CDR3 nucleotide sequence: TGTGCCAGTAGTATTCCCGGGGAGATCACTGAAGCTTTCTTT.

This clone was seen only a few times. This sequence joins TRBV11-3 and TRBJ2-5; 9 bases map to TRBD2. This CDR3 is built from 20 residues. The germline V gene has CDR1 SGHNT and CDR2 YENEEA. The junction had 25 bases not matched to a gene; V was cut back by 4 bases and J by 7 bases. DNA of the CDR3: TGTGCCAGCAGCTCGCCAGTTGGTGGCCTAGCGGGGCTCGCGTTGCCGACCCAGTACTTC. It specifies CASSSPVGGLAGLALPTQYF.

CDR3 bases: TGTGCCAGCAGCGTAGATCAGGGGTCCTATAATTCACCCCTCCACTTT. It is translated as CASSVDQGSYNSPLHF. The chain is built from TRBV9 and TRBJ1-6, with D perhaps TRBD1 (6 bases). Germline lookup yields CDR1 SGDLS and CDR2 YYNGEE. Between the trimmed V and J ends, which lost 0 bases and 1 base, there was a span of 8 bases. The CDR3 is 16 amino acids.

CDR3 sequence reads: CASSLASAGVSDTQYF. CDR3 DNA sequence: TGCGCCAGCAGCTTGGCCTCAGCGGGGGTCTCAGATACGCAGTATTTT. This chain connects TRBV5-1 to TRBJ2-3; 8 bases are shared with TRBD2. The trim removed 0 bases at V and 4 bases at J, leaving 7 bases unmatched. This CDR3 has 16 residues. The germline CDR1 and CDR2 sequences are SGHRS and YFSETQ.

The rearrangement links TRBV6-4 to TRBJ2-1, with 16 bases that match TRBD2. The CDR3 is made up of 14 amino acids. The V gene end was trimmed by 9 bases and the J gene end by 7 bases; junction bases not matched to a gene: 3. Germline V gene data show CDR1 as MRHNA and CDR2 as SNTAGT. CDR3 sequence: CASAGLAGGNEQFF. The CDR3 DNA is TGTGCCAGTGCGGGACTAGCGGGAGGGAATGAGCAGTTCTTC.

The rearrangement joins TRBV5-4 to TRBJ1-6, with D possibly being TRBD1 (5 bases). The V and J ends lost 4 bases and 4 bases respectively, with 9 bases between them. The CDR3 is 14 amino acids. Germline loops: CDR1 SGHNT, CDR2 YYREEE (reference sequence). CDR3 bases: TGTGCCAGCAGCACGCAGGGTTATAATTCACCCCTCCACTTT. This encodes CASSTQGYNSPLHF.

The chain uses TRBV5-4 and TRBJ1-6; TRBD1 is a possible D gene (5 bases). The V gene lost 1 base and the J gene lost 7 bases, with 12 bases spanning the gap. CDR1 is SGHNT and CDR2 is YYREEE in the germline V gene (reference sequence). CDR3 size: 15 residues. The CDR3 here is CASSLSGRQNSPLHF. The CDR3 DNA reads as TGTGCCAGCAGCTTGTCAGGCCGACAGAATTCACCCCTCCACTTT.

The chain joins TRBV11-2 to TRBJ1-5, with 7 positions matching TRBD1. The junction had 9 bases not matched to a gene; V was cut back by 5 bases and J by 5 bases. This CDR3 is built from 15 residues. The germline CDR1 and CDR2 sequences are SGHAT and FQNNGV. CDR3 DNA: TGTGCCAGCAGCGCAACAGGGGCGCGCGATCAGCCCCAGCATTTT. Translating it yields CASSATGARDQPQHF. The whole variable domain, filled in from reference TRBV11-2 and TRBJ1-5, reads EAGVAQSPRYKIIEKRQSVAFWCNPISGHATLYWYQQILGQGPKLLIQFQNNGVVDDSQLPKDRFSAERLKGVDSTLKIQPAKLEDSAVYLCASSATGARDQPQHFGDGTRLSIL.

This clone appeared a single time. The chain links TRBV19 to TRBJ2-1; D perhaps matches TRBD2 (6 bases). Germline-derived CDR1 and CDR2 are LNHDA and SQIVND (reference sequence). Trimming took 5 bases from V and 4 from J, leaving 18 bases between them. The CDR3 has 16 residues. CDR3 in DNA: TGTGCCAGTAGTGGTACACCGGGAGACGATTACAATGAGCAGTTCTTC. It codes for CASSGTPGDDYNEQFF.

V and J are TRBV4-3 and TRBJ2-4, with a possible D match to TRBD2 (5 bases). V was pared by 1 base and J by 1 base, with 5 bases between. Germline V gene lookup returns CDR1 LGHNA and CDR2 YSLEER. This CDR3 contains 14 residues. This chain's CDR3 is CASSQAGAKNIQYF. CDR3 in DNA: TGCGCCAGCAGCCAAGCGGGGGCCAAAAACATTCAGTACTTC.

CDR3 nucleotides: TGCGCCAGCAGCTCACAGGGAGCGGACACCGGGGAGCTGTTTTTT. It translates to CASSSQGADTGELFF. V is TRBV5-1 and J is TRBJ2-2; D may be TRBD1 (6 bases). The CDR3 spans 15 residues. Germline CDR1 SGHRS, CDR2 YFSETQ. Trimming cost V 3 bases and J 3 bases, with 12 bases left between them.

The genes are TRBV19 and TRBJ2-7, with TRBD2 matching 10 bases. The CDR3 runs to 12 residues. Germline loops: CDR1 LNHDA, CDR2 SQIVND (reference sequence). V trimming: 10 bases; J trimming: 3 bases; junction bases outside the gene matches: 3. CDR3: CATGTSDYEQYF. As DNA, the CDR3 is TGTGCCACCGGGACTAGCGACTACGAGCAGTACTTC.

The rearrangement uses TRBV2 and TRBJ2-7; D perhaps matches TRBD2 (6 bases). This CDR3 has 15 amino acids. Germline CDR1 reads SNHLY; CDR2 reads FYNNEI. Trimming took off 1 base at V and 2 bases at J, with 12 bases between the two ends. In nucleotides, the CDR3 is TGTGCCAGCAGTGAAGGGTCTAGCGAAACCTACGAGCAGTACTTC. It codes for CASSEGSSETYEQYF.

This chain joins TRBV6-1 and TRBJ2-7, with 9 bases matching TRBD2. CDR3 length: 14 residues. Germline CDR1 and CDR2: MNHNS and SASEGT. V was pared by 6 bases and J by 5 bases, with 8 bases of the junction left unmatched. The CDR3 loop is CASRVRRGGHEQYF. The CDR3 DNA reads TGTGCCAGCAGGGTGCGGCGGGGGGGTCACGAGCAGTACTTC.

The V call is TRBV5-1, the J call TRBJ2-2; D gene ambiguous. The V gene's germline CDR1 is SGHRS and CDR2 YFSETQ. V was clipped by 6 bases and J by 0 bases, with 12 bases between them. This CDR3 spans 15 amino acids. The DNA for the CDR3 is TGCGCCAGCAACTCGGCACAGTCGAACACCGGGGAGCTGTTTTTT. Translating gives CASNSAQSNTGELFF.

The chain has TRBV30 and TRBJ2-2, with a tentative D call TRBD2 (6 bases). This CDR3 has 13 residues. Per the germline V gene, CDR1 is GTSNPN and CDR2 is SVGIG (reference sequence). V shed 8 bases and J shed 3 bases, with 13 bases lying between them. The CDR3 DNA follows: TGTGCCCGACGAGGGGACTACACCGGGGAGCTGTTTTTT. Its translation: CARRGDYTGELFF. The variable domain in full, with the rest retrieved from reference TRBV30 and TRBJ2-2, is SQTIHQWPATLVQPVGSPLSLECTVEGTSNPNLYWYRQAAGRGLQLLFYSVGIGQISSEVPQNLSASRPQDRQFILSSKKLLLSDSGFYLCARRGDYTGELFFGEGSRLTVL.

The chain carries TRBV27 and TRBJ2-7; 7 bases map to TRBD2. Trimming took 3 bases from V and 2 from J; bases not matched to a gene: 4. CDR1 MNHEY and CDR2 SMNVEV come from the germline V gene (reference sequence). This CDR3 contains 14 residues. The DNA for the CDR3 is TGTGCCAGCAGTTTCGTGGGGGGGACCTACGAGCAGTACTTC. This encodes CASSFVGGTYEQYF.

This chain links TRBV4-1 with TRBJ2-1, with 9 bases identical to TRBD2. Unmatched junction bases numbered 11, after V lost 0 bases and J lost 5 bases. This CDR3 contains 18 residues. Germline V gene sequence: CDR1 MGHRA, CDR2 YSYEKL. In nucleotides, the CDR3 is TGCGCCAGCAGCCAAGAATCCCTAGCGGGGATCGGGAACAATGAGCAGTTCTTC. It encodes CASSQESLAGIGNNEQFF.

The chain joins TRBV25-1 to TRBJ2-1; 13 positions match TRBD2. CDR1 is MGHDK and CDR2 is SYGVNS in the germline V gene. The CDR3 sequence is 13 residues long. The V and J ends lost 10 bases and 8 bases, in that order; junction bases with no gene match: 5. CDR3 loop: CATGTSGNDEQFF. The CDR3 nucleotides read TGTGCCACCGGGACTAGCGGGAACGATGAGCAGTTCTTC.

This sequence joins TRBV5-1 and TRBJ1-1; a possible D gene is TRBD1 (6 bases). This CDR3 is 13 amino acids long. The V gene lost 6 bases and the J gene lost 5 bases, with 14 bases spanning the gap. Germline V lookup: CDR1 SGHRS, CDR2 YFSETQ. The chain's CDR3 is CASTSTGLTEAFF. The CDR3, as DNA: TGCGCCAGCACCTCCACAGGGTTGACTGAAGCTTTCTTT.

Of note for this clone: One end of the junction does not line up with germline, which may come from a read error. The same CDR3 also results from other DNA sequences found in this sample. The chain couples TRBV5-4 to TRBJ2-2; a possible D gene is TRBD2 (6 bases). This CDR3 spans 15 amino acids. Germline CDR1 and CDR2: SGHNT and YYREEE (reference sequence). Here the CDR3 DNA reads TGCGCCAGCAGCTTGGAGGGACTCAGGCCCGGGGAGCTGTTTTTT. This codes for CASSLEGLRPGELFF.

The genes are TRBV5-1 and TRBJ1-6, with D maybe TRBD1 (6 bases). From germline, CDR1 is SGHRS and CDR2 YFSETQ. The CDR3 is 15 amino acids. The germline V and J ends were trimmed by 2 bases and 8 bases, with 14 bases remaining between them. CDR3 nucleotide sequence: TGCGCCAGCAGCTTCCTTGGCAGGGGCGATTCACCCCTCCACTTT. Translated, it gives CASSFLGRGDSPLHF.